These 8 T cell receptor beta chains were all obtained from the same sample, sequenced in a study of T cells and copy number aberrations in small-cell lung cancer. Sequencing was performed with immunoSEQ multiplex PCR; in TCRdb, only in-frame clones are kept and a portion is missing. The sample contains around 3,000 clones, just over 90% of which appear only once. The sequenced sample consisted of normal tissue next to the tumor. These receptor sequences come from a man aged 45-65 years with small cell lung cancer.

This clone has just one count. CDR3 in amino acids: CASSVATSTDTQYF. Written as DNA, the CDR3 is TGTGCCAGCAGCGTAGCTACTAGCACAGATACGCAGTATTTT. The genes are TRBV9 and TRBJ2-3; D remains ambiguous. V was pared by 0 bases and J by 0 bases, with 5 bases between. There are 14 residues in the CDR3. Germline assignment: CDR1 SGDLS and CDR2 YYNGEE.

The chain recombines TRBV1 with TRBJ2-7. TRBV1 is given as a pseudogene. There are 11 residues in the CDR3. The chain's CDR3 is CTSSQNHEQYF. CDR3 DNA: TGCACCAGCAGCCAAAACCACGAGCAGTACTTC.

The V call is TRBV6-1, the J call TRBJ1-1; D perhaps matches TRBD1 (5 bases). The CDR3 loop spans 11 amino acids. Trimming stripped 2 bases from V and 8 bases from J, with 6 bases between. Germline assignment: CDR1 MNHNS and CDR2 SASEGT. The CDR3 sequence is CASSERGEAFF. The CDR3 bases are TGTGCCAGCAGTGAACGGGGGGAAGCTTTCTTT.

The chain uses TRBV7-9 and TRBJ2-7; 8 bases map to TRBD2. The V gene's germline CDR1 is SEHNR and CDR2 FQNEAQ (reference sequence). Germline trimming cut 0 bases from V and 2 bases from J; bases unmatched to any gene: 3. The CDR3 spans 15 residues. The CDR3: CASSLAQAGAYEQYF. CDR3 bases: TGTGCCAGCAGCTTAGCGCAAGCGGGAGCCTACGAGCAGTACTTC. The whole variable domain, remainder taken from reference TRBV7-9 and TRBJ2-7, is DTGVSQNPRHKITKRGQNVTFRCDPISEHNRLYWYRQTLGQGPEFLTYFQNEAQLEKSRLLSDRFSAERPKGSFSTLEIQRTEQGDSAMYLCASSLAQAGAYEQYFGPGTRLTVT.

The chain couples TRBV27 to TRBJ1-6; TRBD1 matches 10 bases. V gave up 7 bases and J gave up 14 bases; unmatched junction bases: 11. Germline CDR1 is MNHEY and CDR2 is SMNVEV (reference sequence). This CDR3 comprises 14 residues. The CDR3 nucleotides are TGTGCCAGCACTACGACAGGGGGCTTGAGAACCCTCCACTTT. Translating gives CASTTTGGLRTLHF.

This clone has only one observation. J is TRBJ1-1 and V is TRBV6-5, with a weak D call TRBD1 (6 bases). V lost 3 bases, J lost 11 bases, and 22 bases lay in between. Germline V lookup: CDR1 MNHEY, CDR2 SVGAGI. This CDR3 is 15 amino acids long. The CDR3 nucleotides read TGTGCCAGCAGTTATAGGGGACACCTCGGGCCTCAGGCTTTCTTT. Translated: CASSYRGHLGPQAFF.

Worth noting for this clone: Relative to the germline gene, one junction end is altered; a read error may explain this. DNA for the CDR3: TGTGCTAGCAGCCCCTTACGGACAGGGGAGACCCAGTACTTC. Its translation is CASSPLRTGETQYF. The chain uses TRBV7-7 and TRBJ2-5, with 8 bases matching TRBD1. The CDR3 contains 14 residues. Germline V gene lookup returns CDR1 SSHAT and CDR2 FNYEAQ (reference sequence).

This chain uses TRBV4-1 with TRBJ1-1; 9 bases fit TRBD1. V trimming: 2 bases; J trimming: 11 bases; junction bases outside the gene matches: 6. Per the germline V gene, CDR1 is MGHRA and CDR2 is YSYEKL. This CDR3 has 13 amino acids. The chain's CDR3 is CASSQTGGAAAFF. The CDR3 nucleotides read TGCGCCAGCAGCCAAACAGGGGGCGCGGCGGCTTTCTTT.